This T cell receptor beta chain emerged from a study of T cells in Graves' hyperthyroidism and ophthalmopathy. Study background: Once the initial diagnosis was made, peripheral blood was obtained before any treatment. Whole-study results and caveats: Among clonotypes expanded in thyroid above 0.001, most were also found in blood.

V shed 0 bases and J shed 2 bases, with 8 bases lying between them. From germline, CDR1 is MNHEY and CDR2 SMNVEV (reference sequence). The CDR3 has 15 residues. Disease duration was under 3 months in the ophthalmopathy patients, who also had a Clinical Activity Score of at least 3 and a NOSPECS grade of at least 4. Used for diagnoses were clinical symptoms, serum thyroxine and TRAb, thyroid ultrasound and orbital computed tomography. Using RNA transcripts as the source, TCR beta CDR3 regions were amplified. Carried out on the TCR CDR3, a first-round RT-PCR used the HTBI primer set. TCRdb re-called the multiplex PCR reads through MiXCR, storing one row per CDR3 protein. The top ten clones hold about 12% of a sample with approximately 430,000 distinct CDR3 sequences, about 15% of them seen once. There are many counts of this clonotype. The antigen remains undetermined.

The sequence came from a young man with Graves' ophthalmopathy. Sequenced material: blood. The V and J genes are TRBV27 and TRBJ1-5; perhaps TRBD1 as D (5 bases). This chain's CDR3 is CASSLSRGGNQPQHF. The CDR3 DNA reads as TGTGCCAGCAGTTTATCGAGGGGAGGCAATCAGCCCCAGCATTTT.